The rows below give T cell receptor beta chains drawn from one sample of a study of cytomegalovirus exposure and HLA in healthy donors. TCRdb's table, derived via immunoSEQ multiplex PCR, lists solely in-frame clones and lacks some. Found here are about 180,000 clones, around 80% of them singletons; the top ten hold 1% to 1.5%. Sample: PBMCs. The receptors were sampled from a girl aged 2 to 9 in good health and CMV-seropositive. CDR3s include the opening cysteine and the closing phenylalanine or tryptophan. Fields, in order: J gene, D gene, clone size, V gene, CDR3 DNA, CDR3 protein. A D gene is named only where the DNA matches it firmly. Clone size is given for some rows only: seen once, a few or many times, or a class if the clone is expanded.

>TRBJ1-5|TRBD1|NA|TRBV2
TGTGCCAGCGGCCCCGGGACAGGATTCAATCAGCCCCAGCATTTT
CASGPGTGFNQPQHF
>TRBJ2-7|TRBD2|NA|TRBV6-5
TGTGCCAGCAGTCGCGGGACTAGTAACTACGAGCAGTACTTC
CASSRGTSNYEQYF
>TRBJ2-7|NA|NA|TRBV7-2
TGTGCCAGCAGCTCCGGGACACTAAACTCCTACGAGCAGTACTTC
CASSSGTLNSYEQYF
>TRBJ1-1|TRBD1|NA|TRBV6-6
TGTGCCAGCAGCCCTACAGGGGGTTACACTGAAGCTTTCTTT
CASSPTGGYTEAFF
>TRBJ1-4|NA|few|TRBV4-1
TGCGCCAGCAGCCAAGGGTCCTTCGGAAAACTGTTTTTT
CASSQGSFGKLFF
>TRBJ1-5|TRBD1|NA|TRBV27
TGTGCCAGCAGGCCGAAAGGGGGCCTCAATCAGCCCCAGCATTTT
CASRPKGGLNQPQHF
>TRBJ2-7|TRBD1|NA|TRBV5-1
TGCGCCAGCAGCGGACAGGGAGAGCAGTACTTC
CASSGQGEQYF
>TRBJ1-4|TRBD1|once|TRBV19
TGTGCCAGTATTAACCCGGGACAGCCATTCGAAAAACTGTTTTTT
CASINPGQPFEKLFF
>TRBJ2-1|NA|NA|TRBV6-6
TGTGCCAGCAGTTACACGGCGGGCCTTTACAATGAGCAGTTCTTC
CASSYTAGLYNEQFF
>TRBJ1-1|NA|NA|TRBV15
TGTGCCACCAGCCCATCCCGAAGGGGAGCTTTCTTT
CATSPSRRGAFF
>TRBJ1-1|NA|NA|TRBV7-9
TGTGCCAGCAGCCGATGGGGGACACCCTACCTGAACACTGAAGCTTTCTTT
CASSRWGTPYLNTEAFF
>TRBJ2-2|TRBD1|NA|TRBV5-1
TGCGCCAGCGGGACTTCACAGGGGGCCGGGGAGCTGTTTTTT
CASGTSQGAGELFF
>TRBJ2-1|TRBD2|NA|TRBV30
TGTGCCTGGAGTGTTTCTTCGGGAGGTCTCGATGAGCAGTTCTTC
CAWSVSSGGLDEQFF
>TRBJ2-7|NA|NA|TRBV11-3
TGTGCCAGCAGCGTCTTGAGGGAGCAGTACTTC
CASSVLREQYF
>TRBJ2-3|TRBD2|NA|TRBV30
TGTGCCTGGAGTGCTGGGACTACAGCCTCACAGGCAGATACGCAGTATTTT
CAWSAGTTASQADTQYF
>TRBJ2-1|TRBD2|NA|TRBV7-8
TGTGCCAGCAGTTTCACCGGGACTAGTGGGAATGAGCAGTTCTTC
CASSFTGTSGNEQFF
>TRBJ2-7|TRBD1|NA|TRBV28
TGTGCCAGCAGTTTATGGACAGGGAAAATTCTGTACTTC
CASSLWTGKILYF
>TRBJ2-1|TRBD2|NA|TRBV2
TGTGCCCCGTCTAGCGGGCAGTTCTTC
CAPSSGQFF
>TRBJ2-1|NA|NA|TRBV5-4
TGTGCCAGCAGCCTCGCGGGGCACGATGAGCAGTTCTTC
CASSLAGHDEQFF
>TRBJ1-1|NA|NA|TRBV29-1
TGCAGCGTATGGGGGGGACCGGCAAACACTGAAGCTTTCTTT
CSVWGGPANTEAFF